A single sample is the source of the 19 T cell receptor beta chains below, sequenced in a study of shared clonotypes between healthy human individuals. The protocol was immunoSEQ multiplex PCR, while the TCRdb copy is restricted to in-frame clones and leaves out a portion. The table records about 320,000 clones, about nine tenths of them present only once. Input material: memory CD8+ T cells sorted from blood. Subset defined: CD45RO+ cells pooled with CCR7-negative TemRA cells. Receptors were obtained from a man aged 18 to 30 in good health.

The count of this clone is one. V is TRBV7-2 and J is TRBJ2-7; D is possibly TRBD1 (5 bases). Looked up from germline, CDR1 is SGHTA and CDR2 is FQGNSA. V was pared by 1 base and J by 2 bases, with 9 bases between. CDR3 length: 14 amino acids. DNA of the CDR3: TGTGCCAGCAGCTTAGGGGGCAGCCCCTACGAGCAGTACTTC. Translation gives CASSLGGSPYEQYF.

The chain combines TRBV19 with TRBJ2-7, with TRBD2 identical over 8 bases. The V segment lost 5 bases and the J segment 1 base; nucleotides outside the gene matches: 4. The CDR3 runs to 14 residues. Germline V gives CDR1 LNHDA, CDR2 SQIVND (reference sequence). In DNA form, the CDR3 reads TGTGCCAGTAGTTTTAGCGGGGCTTCCTACGAGCAGTACTTC. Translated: CASSFSGASYEQYF. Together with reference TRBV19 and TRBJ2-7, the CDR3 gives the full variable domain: DGGITQSPKYLFRKEGQNVTLSCEQNLNHDAMYWYRQDPGQGLRLIYYSQIVNDFQKGDIAEGYSVSREKKESFPLTVTSAQKNPTAFYLCASSFSGASYEQYFGPGTRLTVT.

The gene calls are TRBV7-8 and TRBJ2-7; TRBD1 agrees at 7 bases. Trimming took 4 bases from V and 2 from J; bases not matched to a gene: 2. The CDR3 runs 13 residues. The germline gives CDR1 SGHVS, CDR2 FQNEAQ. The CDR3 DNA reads TGTGCCAGCAGCTACGGGACAGCCTACGAGCAGTACTTC. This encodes CASSYGTAYEQYF.

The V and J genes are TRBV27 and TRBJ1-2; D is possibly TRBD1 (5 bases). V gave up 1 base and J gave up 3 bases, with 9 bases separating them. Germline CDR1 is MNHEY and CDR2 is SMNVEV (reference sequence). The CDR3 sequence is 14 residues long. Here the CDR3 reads CASSLLWGDYGYTF. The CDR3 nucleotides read TGTGCCAGCAGTTTATTATGGGGGGACTATGGCTACACCTTC.

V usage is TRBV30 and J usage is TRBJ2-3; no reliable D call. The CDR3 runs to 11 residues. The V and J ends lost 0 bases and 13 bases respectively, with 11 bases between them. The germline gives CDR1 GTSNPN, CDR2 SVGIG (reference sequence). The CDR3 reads CAWSVGPWKYF. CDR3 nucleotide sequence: TGTGCCTGGAGTGTAGGCCCTTGGAAGTATTTT.

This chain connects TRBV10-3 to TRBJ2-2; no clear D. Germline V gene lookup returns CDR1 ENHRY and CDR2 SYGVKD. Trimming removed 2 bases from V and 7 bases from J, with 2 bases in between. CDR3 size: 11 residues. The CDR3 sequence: CAISEVGELFF. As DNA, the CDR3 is TGTGCCATCAGTGAGGTCGGGGAGCTGTTTTTT.

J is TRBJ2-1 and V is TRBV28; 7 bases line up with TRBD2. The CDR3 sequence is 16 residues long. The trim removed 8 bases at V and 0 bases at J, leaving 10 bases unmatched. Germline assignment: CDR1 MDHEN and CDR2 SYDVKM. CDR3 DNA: TGTGCCAGCGGACTAGGTAGCGATAGCTCCTACAATGAGCAGTTCTTC. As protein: CASGLGSDSSYNEQFF. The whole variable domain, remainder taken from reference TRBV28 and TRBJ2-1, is DVKVTQSSRYLVKRTGEKVFLECVQDMDHENMFWYRQDPGLGLRLIYFSYDVKMKEKGDIPEGYSVSREKKERFSLILESASTNQTSMYLCASGLGSDSSYNEQFFGPGTRLTVL.

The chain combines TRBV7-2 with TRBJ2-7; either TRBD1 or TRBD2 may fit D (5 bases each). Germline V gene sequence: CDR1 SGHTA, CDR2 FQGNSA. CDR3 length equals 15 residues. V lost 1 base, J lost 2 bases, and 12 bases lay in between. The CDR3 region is CASSLVGDGTYEQYF. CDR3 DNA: TGTGCCAGCAGCTTAGTGGGGGATGGCACCTACGAGCAGTACTTC.

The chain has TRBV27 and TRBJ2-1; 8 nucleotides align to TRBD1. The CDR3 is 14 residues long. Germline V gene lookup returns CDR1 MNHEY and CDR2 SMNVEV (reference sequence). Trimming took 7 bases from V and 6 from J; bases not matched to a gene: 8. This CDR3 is CASTGTGVSNEQFF. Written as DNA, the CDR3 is TGTGCCAGCACCGGGACAGGCGTTAGCAATGAGCAGTTCTTC.

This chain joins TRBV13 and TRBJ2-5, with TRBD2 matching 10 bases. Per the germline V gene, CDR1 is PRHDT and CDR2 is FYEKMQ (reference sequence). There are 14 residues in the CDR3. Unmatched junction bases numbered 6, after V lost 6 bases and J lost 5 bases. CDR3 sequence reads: CASRQAGGEETQYF. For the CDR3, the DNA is TGTGCCAGCAGGCAAGCGGGAGGGGAGGAGACCCAGTACTTC.

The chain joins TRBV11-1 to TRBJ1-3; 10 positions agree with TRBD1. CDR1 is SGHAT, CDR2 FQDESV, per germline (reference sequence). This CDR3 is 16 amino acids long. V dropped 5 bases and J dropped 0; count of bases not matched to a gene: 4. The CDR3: CASSPRTGGSGNTIYF. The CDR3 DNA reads TGTGCCAGCAGCCCCCGGACAGGGGGCTCTGGAAACACCATATATTTT.

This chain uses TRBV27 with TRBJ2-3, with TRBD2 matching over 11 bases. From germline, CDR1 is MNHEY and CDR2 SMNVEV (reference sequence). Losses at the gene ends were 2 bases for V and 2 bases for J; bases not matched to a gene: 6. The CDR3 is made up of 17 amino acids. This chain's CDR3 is CASSLVLAGGPTDTQYF. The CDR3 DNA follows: TGTGCCAGCAGTTTAGTGCTAGCGGGAGGCCCCACAGATACGCAGTATTTT.

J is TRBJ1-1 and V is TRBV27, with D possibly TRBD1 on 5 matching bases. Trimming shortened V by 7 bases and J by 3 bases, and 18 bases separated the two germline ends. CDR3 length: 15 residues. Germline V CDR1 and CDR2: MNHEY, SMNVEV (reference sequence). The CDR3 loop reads CASMMAGGWDTEAFF. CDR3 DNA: TGTGCCAGCATGATGGCCGGGGGGTGGGACACTGAAGCTTTCTTT.

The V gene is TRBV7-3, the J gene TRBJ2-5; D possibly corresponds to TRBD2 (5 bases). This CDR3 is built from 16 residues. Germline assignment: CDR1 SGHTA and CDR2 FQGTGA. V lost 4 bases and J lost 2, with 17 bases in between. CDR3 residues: CASSSRTDTGQETQYF. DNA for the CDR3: TGTGCCAGCAGCTCCAGGACTGACACGGGGCAAGAGACCCAGTACTTC.

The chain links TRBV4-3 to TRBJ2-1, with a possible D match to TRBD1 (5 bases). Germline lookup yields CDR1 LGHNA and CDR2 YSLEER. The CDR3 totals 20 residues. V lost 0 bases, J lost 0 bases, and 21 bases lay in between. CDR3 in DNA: TGCGCCAGCAGCCAAGATCGGTCCAGGGCAGTCTTTCACTCCTACAATGAGCAGTTCTTC. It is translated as CASSQDRSRAVFHSYNEQFF.

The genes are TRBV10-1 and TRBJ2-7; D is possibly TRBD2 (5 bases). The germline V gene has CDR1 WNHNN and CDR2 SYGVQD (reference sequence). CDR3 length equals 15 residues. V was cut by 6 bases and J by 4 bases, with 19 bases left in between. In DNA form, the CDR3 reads TGCGCCAGCAGGGTAAACAGACCAAGGAGGTACGAGCAGTACTTC. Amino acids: CASRVNRPRRYEQYF.

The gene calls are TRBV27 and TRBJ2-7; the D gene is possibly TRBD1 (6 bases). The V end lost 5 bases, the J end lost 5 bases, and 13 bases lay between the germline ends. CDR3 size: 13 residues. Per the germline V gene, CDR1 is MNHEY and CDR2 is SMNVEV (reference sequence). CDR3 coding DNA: TGTGCCAGCAGTGCCACAGGGATTCACGAGCAGTACTTC. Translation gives CASSATGIHEQYF.

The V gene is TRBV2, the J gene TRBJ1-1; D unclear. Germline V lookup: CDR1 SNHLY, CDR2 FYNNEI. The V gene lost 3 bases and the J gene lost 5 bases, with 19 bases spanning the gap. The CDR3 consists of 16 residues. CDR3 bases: TGTGCCAGCAGTGACTTCAAGGAGGCGGGTCTGACTGAAGCTTTCTTT. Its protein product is CASSDFKEAGLTEAFF.

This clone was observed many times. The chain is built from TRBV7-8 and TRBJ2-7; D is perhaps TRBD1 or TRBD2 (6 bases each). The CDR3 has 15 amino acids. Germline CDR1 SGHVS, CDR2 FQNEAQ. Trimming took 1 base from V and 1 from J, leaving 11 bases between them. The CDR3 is CASSLVGGTSYEQYF. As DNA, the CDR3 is TGTGCCAGCAGCTTAGTGGGGGGCACTTCCTACGAGCAGTACTTC.